These T cell receptor beta chains were read from a single sample in a study of radiotherapy plus CTLA-4 blockade in lung cancer. Generated by immunoSEQ multiplex PCR, the TCRdb table keeps only in-frame clones and is missing some. The table shows approximately 47,000 clones, with around 63% occurring only once. This sample comprised peripheral blood, obtained from a patient treated with radiotherapy plus ipilimumab. The receptors were sampled from a human donor with non-small cell lung cancer who had a partial response to radiotherapy plus ipilimumab. Both conserved end residues are part of each CDR3. D genes are given only for firm matches. For some rows the clone size is stated as once, few or many, or as a class when expanded; others skip it.

D gene	V gene	J gene	clone size	CDR3 DNA	CDR3 protein
.	TRBV5-1	TRBJ1-1	.	TGCGCCAGCAGCCCCGACGGCGGGTTGAACACTGAAGCTTTCTTT	CASSPDGGLNTEAFF
TRBD1	TRBV2	TRBJ1-6	.	TGTGCCAGCAGCAGCCGGACAGGGAATTCACCCCTCCACTTT	CASSSRTGNSPLHF
.	TRBV5-1	TRBJ2-7	.	TGCGCCAGCAGCTCGTCGGGACACGGCGAGCAGTACTTC	CASSSSGHGEQYF
TRBD2	TRBV19	TRBJ2-7	few	TGTGCCAGTAGGACTAGCGGGACTTACGAGCAGTACTTC	CASRTSGTYEQYF
.	TRBV2	TRBJ2-5	.	TGTGCCAGCAGTGTCGCGGGTACCCAAGAGACCCAGTACTTC	CASSVAGTQETQYF
TRBD1	TRBV10-2	TRBJ1-2	few	TGCGCCAGCTCCTTGACAGGGGATCGGGGCTACACCTTC	CASSLTGDRGYTF
TRBD1	TRBV7-8	TRBJ2-1	.	TGTGCCAGCAGCTCCCCCTCCGGGACAGGGAGTTATGAGCAGTTCTTC	CASSSPSGTGSYEQFF
.	TRBV27	TRBJ2-3	few	TGTGCCAGCAGTCAAACGAAGTCTGACAAAAATACGCAGTATTTT	CASSQTKSDKNTQYF
.	TRBV9	TRBJ2-3	many	TGTGCCAGCAGCCCCTCGGGGGGCGGGGGCACAGATACGCAGTATTTT	CASSPSGGGGTDTQYF
TRBD1	TRBV29-1	TRBJ1-5	.	TGCAGCGTTATGACAGGGGGCAATCAGCCCCAGCATTTT	CSVMTGGNQPQHF
.	TRBV9	TRBJ2-7	once	TGTGCCAGCAGCTTAGAGACGGGAAACTCCTACGAGCAGTACTTC	CASSLETGNSYEQYF
TRBD2	TRBV30	TRBJ2-5	.	TGTGCCTGGAGTCTGACTAGCGGGAGGGGGACCCAGTACTTC	CAWSLTSGRGTQYF
.	TRBV5-6	TRBJ1-5	.	TGTGCCAGCAGCTTTCGGGTAAGCAATCAGCCCCAGCATTTT	CASSFRVSNQPQHF
TRBD1	TRBV5-1	TRBJ2-7	.	TGCGCCAGCAGCTTGAAGGGACAGGCCTACGAGCAGTACTTC	CASSLKGQAYEQYF
TRBD1	TRBV4-2	TRBJ1-5	.	TGTGCCAGCAGCCAAGTGCAGGGGGGCCGGACTAGCAATCAGCCCCAGCATTTT	CASSQVQGGRTSNQPQHF
TRBD1	TRBV7-2	TRBJ2-2	.	TGTGCCAGCAGCCCGACAGGGGGCAGAAGGGAGCTGTTTTTT	CASSPTGGRRELFF
TRBD1	TRBV5-4	TRBJ2-7	.	TGTGCCAGCAGGAGTAGGGGACAGGGGGCCGACGAGCAGTACTTC	CASRSRGQGADEQYF
TRBD1	TRBV4-3	TRBJ2-1	.	TGCGCCAGCAGCCAGGGAGGGACAGGGATCGCCGGGCTCCTTCGGCATGAGCAGTTCTTC	CASSQGGTGIAGLLRHEQFF
.	TRBV27	TRBJ1-5	.	TGTGCCAGCAGTTACGGTCGCAATCAGCCCCAGCATTTT	CASSYGRNQPQHF
.	TRBV18	TRBJ1-1	.	TGTGCCAGCTCACCCCTTATTGGGAGAAGCCAGAACACTGAAGCTTTCTTT	CASSPLIGRSQNTEAFF
.	TRBV7-6	TRBJ1-6	.	TGTGCCAGCAGCTTAGCGTTCGGCAGGGCTCAAAGTTCACCCCTCCACTTT	CASSLAFGRAQSSPLHF
.	TRBV2	TRBJ1-1	.	TGTGCCAGCAGTGAAGTCAGGGGTTACACTGAAGCTTTCTTT	CASSEVRGYTEAFF